These 22 T cell receptor beta chains were all obtained from the same sample, sequenced in a study of T-cell memory formation after mild COVID-19. In TCRdb, the 5' RACE reads were re-called with MiXCR into one record per CDR3 protein. The profile covers fewer than 150,000 distinct CDR3 sequences, with roughly 6% appearing a single time and approximately 2.3% taken by the ten largest. Source material: PBMCs or a T cell subset sorted from them (not recorded which). Source of these receptors: an adult woman who had mild COVID-19 (a few samples of this study predate the infection). Cell type and time point are not known.

The chain links TRBV7-2 to TRBJ1-2; D call uncertain. Deletions cut 7 bases from V and 4 bases from J, with 10 bases between. This CDR3 is built from 12 residues. Germline lookup yields CDR1 SGHTA and CDR2 FQGNSA. In nucleotides, the CDR3 is TGTGCCAGCAACCCAGTGGGCTATGGCTACACCTTC. Its translation is CASNPVGYGYTF.

This clonotype occurred many times. V is TRBV20-1 and J is TRBJ2-1; unclear D gene. Germline CDR1 DFQATT, CDR2 SNEGSKA (reference sequence). CDR3 size: 16 residues. V lost 6 bases and J 9 bases, leaving 27 bases between the germline ends. The CDR3 protein is CSAANRFAQKRGEQFF. For the CDR3, the DNA is TGCAGTGCCGCAAACCGATTCGCCCAAAAAAGAGGTGAGCAGTTCTTC.

This clonotype was seen only a few times. The J gene is TRBJ1-1, the V gene TRBV4-2; perhaps TRBD1 as D (5 bases). Germline V gene sequence: CDR1 LGHNA, CDR2 YNFKEQ. The CDR3 length is 16 residues. Trimming stripped 0 bases from V and 8 bases from J, with 19 bases between. CDR3: CASSQEGSWGVGEAFF. The CDR3 nucleotides are TGTGCCAGCAGCCAAGAGGGGAGCTGGGGGGTAGGAGAAGCTTTCTTT.

Regarding this clonotype: At one end, the junction sequence differs from germline, possibly due to a read error. This chain connects TRBV5-1 to TRBJ2-5, with unresolved D. CDR1 and CDR2 from the germline V gene are SGHRS and YFSETQ. The CDR3 length is 14 residues. CDR3 bases: TGCGCCAGCAGCTTGGCCCCCCCCAAAGAGACCAAGTACTTC. Its protein is CASSLAPPKETKYF. Full variable domain (rest looked up from reference TRBV5-1 and TRBJ2-5): KAGVTQTPRYLIKTRGQQVTLSCSPISGHRSVSWYQQTPGQGLQFLFEYFSETQRNKGNFPGRFSGRQFSNSRSEMNVSTLELGDSALYLCASSLAPPKETKYFGPGTRLLVL.

The V gene is TRBV30, the J gene TRBJ2-7; D is possibly TRBD1 or TRBD2 (6 bases each). The CDR3 is 15 amino acids. The germline V gene encodes CDR1 GTSNPN and CDR2 SVGIG (reference sequence). V shed 4 bases and J shed 0 bases, with 16 bases lying between them. The CDR3 protein is CAWTFGGVSSYEQYF. CDR3 nucleotide sequence: TGTGCCTGGACTTTCGGGGGCGTAAGCTCCTACGAGCAGTACTTC.

This clonotype was seen at least ten times. Its ends do not fully match the called genes, so a read error is possible. The chain is built from TRBV12-3 or TRBV12-4 and TRBJ1-1, with D unclear. The CDR3 is 10 amino acids. CDR3 DNA: TGTGCCAGCAGTTATCCGTCCGGACCCTTT. Translation: CASSYPSGPF.

The table lists this clonotype with a few counts. This chain connects TRBV19 to TRBJ2-3; no clear D gene. Trimming removed 5 bases from V and 4 bases from J, with 10 bases in between. Germline CDR1 reads LNHDA; CDR2 reads SQIVND (reference sequence). The CDR3 sequence is 13 residues long. Here the CDR3 reads CASSSEYSDTQYF. In DNA form, the CDR3 reads TGTGCCAGTAGTTCTGAGTATTCAGATACGCAGTATTTT.

This clonotype has more than one count but fewer than ten. V is TRBV5-5 and J is TRBJ2-6; no clear D gene. CDR1 and CDR2 from the germline V gene are SGHKS and YYEKEE (reference sequence). The CDR3 has 17 amino acids. The germline V and J ends were trimmed by 1 base and 2 bases, with 13 bases remaining between them. CDR3 nucleotides: TGTGCCAGCAGCTTGTCTCCGAATGGACCTGGGGCCAACGTCCTGACTTTC. This sequence encodes CASSLSPNGPGANVLTF. Full variable domain (rest looked up from reference TRBV5-5 and TRBJ2-6): DAGVTQSPTHLIKTRGQQVTLRCSPISGHKSVSWYQQVLGQGPQFIFQYYEKEERGRGNFPDRFSARQFPNYSSELNVNALLLGDSALYLCASSLSPNGPGANVLTFGAGSRLTVL.

This clonotype appeared many times. This chain links TRBV6-6 with TRBJ2-5; maybe TRBD1 (7 bases). Trimming took off 6 bases at V and 2 bases at J, with 13 bases between the two ends. CDR1 and CDR2 (germline): MNHNY, SVGAGI (reference sequence). The CDR3 contains 14 residues. Here the CDR3 DNA reads TGTGCCAGCAGCGGGGGACAGCATCAAGAGACCCAGTACTTC. This translates into CASSGGQHQETQYF.

This clonotype was counted many times. CDR3 protein: CSAFTPGLLADTQYF. The CDR3 coding sequence is TGCAGTGCTTTTACCCCGGGACTACTGGCAGATACGCAGTATTTT. The rearrangement links TRBV20-1 to TRBJ2-3; 7 nucleotides align to TRBD2. The ends lost 5 bases at V and 4 bases at J; junction bases unmatched: 12. The CDR3 has 15 residues. Germline V lookup: CDR1 DFQATT, CDR2 SNEGSKA (reference sequence).

This clonotype has more than one count but fewer than ten. The J gene is TRBJ2-1, the V gene TRBV6-5; D gene ambiguous. Trimming stripped 7 bases from V and 4 bases from J, with 20 bases between. CDR1 and CDR2 (germline): MNHEY, SVGAGI. This CDR3 is 16 amino acids long. CDR3 protein: CASTSIALPRYNEQFF. The CDR3 nucleotides read TGTGCCAGCACTTCTATCGCCCTACCTCGTTACAATGAGCAGTTCTTC.

The chain uses TRBV24-1 and TRBJ1-2; D remains unclear. Germline CDR1 KGHDR, CDR2 SFDVKD. The ends were cut back, 10 bases at V and 3 bases at J, with 11 bases in the middle. There are 12 residues in the CDR3. In nucleotides, the CDR3 is TGTGCCACGAGTTTTGGGGACTATGGCTACACCTTC. Amino acid sequence: CATSFGDYGYTF.

This clonotype showed up just a few times. The gene calls are TRBV5-1 and TRBJ2-5; tentatively, D is TRBD1 or TRBD2 (5 bases each). CDR3 length: 13 amino acids. Germline V CDR1 and CDR2: SGHRS, YFSETQ. Deletions cut 2 bases from V and 5 bases from J, with 10 bases between. CDR3 coding DNA: TGCGCCAGCAGCTTCTCCAGGGAGGAGACCCAGTACTTC. Translation: CASSFSREETQYF.

A few counts support this clonotype. The CDR3 DNA is TGTGCCACTGGGCGGACAGGGGACACTGAAGCTTTCTTT. Residues: CATGRTGDTEAFF. The chain employs TRBV10-3 and TRBJ1-1; TRBD1 aligns across 9 bases. Germline-derived CDR1 and CDR2 are ENHRY and SYGVKD. V gave up 10 bases and J gave up 3 bases; unmatched junction bases: 6. This CDR3 has 13 amino acids.

Many counts were recorded for this clonotype. The chain employs TRBV7-3 and TRBJ2-7, with D tentatively TRBD1 (6 bases). The CDR3 extends over 14 amino acids. V was cut by 5 bases and J by 5 bases, with 16 bases left in between. Germline V gene sequence: CDR1 SGHTA, CDR2 FQGTGA. Written as DNA, the CDR3 is TGTGCCAGCAGCCCCGGTACAGGGTCTAACGAGCAGTACTTC. Its translation: CASSPGTGSNEQYF.

This clonotype was detected ten times or more. The junction departs from germline at one end; a sequencing error may be responsible. This chain uses TRBV7-7 with TRBJ2-1; D gene ambiguous. Germline V gene sequence: CDR1 SSHAT, CDR2 FNYEAQ (reference sequence). The CDR3 runs to 16 residues. Here the CDR3 reads CASSPGAFSSYNEQFF. The CDR3 region has the DNA TGTGCTAGCAGTCCGGGCGCATTTAGCTCCTACAATGAGCAGTTCTTC. Looking up the rest from reference TRBV7-7 and TRBJ2-1 gives the full variable domain: GAGVSQSPRYKVTKRGQDVTLRCDPISSHATLYWYQQALGQGPEFLTYFNYEAQPDKSGLPSDRFSAERPEGSISTLTIQRTEQRDSAMYRCASSPGAFSSYNEQFFGPGTRLTVL.

This clonotype was detected a few times. This sequence joins TRBV12-3 or TRBV12-4 and TRBJ1-3; D call uncertain. V lost 3 bases, J lost 4 bases, and 10 bases lay in between. The CDR3 runs to 14 residues. The CDR3 loop is CASSLLRAGNTIYF. The DNA for the CDR3 is TGTGCCAGCAGTTTGTTAAGGGCCGGAAACACCATATATTTT.

V and J are TRBV5-1 and TRBJ2-5; 9 bases agree with TRBD1. Germline CDR1 SGHRS, CDR2 YFSETQ. Trimming at V came to 5 bases and at J to 2 bases, leaving 1 base not matched to a gene. The length of the CDR3 is 13 residues. The DNA of the CDR3 is TGCGCCAGCAGGACAGGGGGTCAAGAGACCCAGTACTTC. It codes for CASRTGGQETQYF.

The genes are TRBV7-9 and TRBJ1-3; D may be TRBD1 (5 bases). Trimming shortened V by 5 bases and J by 0 bases, and 14 bases separated the two germline ends. Germline values: CDR1 SEHNR, CDR2 FQNEAQ (reference sequence). This CDR3 spans 16 amino acids. For the CDR3, the DNA is TGTGCCAGCAGCCCCCGCGCGGGGGACTCTGGAAACACCATATATTTT. Translation gives CASSPRAGDSGNTIYF.

V gene TRBV27 combines with J gene TRBJ1-2; possibly TRBD1 for D (5 bases). The CDR3 loop spans 14 amino acids. Germline assignment: CDR1 MNHEY and CDR2 SMNVEV (reference sequence). The V end lost 0 bases, the J end lost 0 bases, and 5 bases lay between the germline ends. Here the CDR3 DNA reads TGTGCCAGCAGTTTATCGGGACCTAACTATGGCTACACCTTC. It yields the protein CASSLSGPNYGYTF.

This clonotype showed up just a few times. The chain employs TRBV24-1 and TRBJ1-2, with 7 bases that match TRBD1. In germline, CDR1 is KGHDR, CDR2 SFDVKD. The trim removed 7 bases at V and 7 bases at J, leaving 8 bases unmatched. The CDR3 runs 13 residues. The DNA for the CDR3 is TGTGCCACCAGCAAACAGGGGTTTAGTGGCTACACCTTC. This encodes CATSKQGFSGYTF.

The CDR3 region is CASSPRWGEVETQYF. The CDR3 region has the DNA TGTGCCAGCAGCCCCCGTTGGGGAGAGGTGGAGACCCAGTACTTC. The chain joins TRBV5-4 to TRBJ2-5; TRBD2 might be the D (5 bases). Per the germline V gene, CDR1 is SGHNT and CDR2 is YYREEE (reference sequence). The CDR3 loop spans 15 amino acids. V was trimmed by 4 bases and J by 5 bases, leaving 18 bases between them.